This T cell receptor beta chain was recovered during a study of spatial heterogeneity in lung cancer. Time point defined: sample taken at primary tumor resection. Whole RNA, isolated from tumor, nontumor lung or frozen PBMC, was sequenced without prior sorting. This CDR3 is 13 amino acids long. CDR1 is LNHDA, CDR2 SQIVND, per germline (reference sequence). TCRdb processed the 5' RACE reads anew with MiXCR; each CDR3 protein has one entry. The table has several thousand distinct CDR3 sequences, over 7.5% seen once. This clonotype was recorded at least ten times. Germline is not matched at one junction end, which may reflect a read error.

The sample here was PBMCs, taken at surgery. The chain carries TRBV19 and TRBJ1-5, with D possibly matching TRBD1 (6 bases). This TCR derives from a female donor with early-stage non-small cell lung cancer. Written as DNA, the CDR3 is TGTGTCTGTTCCGCTGGGGGCGGTCAGTCCCAGCATTTT. As protein: CVCSAGGGQSQHF.